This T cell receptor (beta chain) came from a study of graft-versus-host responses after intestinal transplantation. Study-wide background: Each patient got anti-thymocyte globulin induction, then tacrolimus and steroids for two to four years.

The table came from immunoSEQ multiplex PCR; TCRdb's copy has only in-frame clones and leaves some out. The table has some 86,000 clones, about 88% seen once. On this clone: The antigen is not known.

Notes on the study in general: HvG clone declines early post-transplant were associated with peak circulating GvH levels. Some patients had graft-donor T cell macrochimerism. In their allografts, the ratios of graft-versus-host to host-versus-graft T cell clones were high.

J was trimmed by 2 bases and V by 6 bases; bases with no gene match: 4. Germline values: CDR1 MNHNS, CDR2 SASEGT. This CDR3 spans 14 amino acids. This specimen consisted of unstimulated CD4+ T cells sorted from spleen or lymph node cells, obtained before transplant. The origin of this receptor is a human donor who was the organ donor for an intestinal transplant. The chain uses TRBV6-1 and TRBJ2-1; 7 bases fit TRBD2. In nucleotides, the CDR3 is TGTGCCAGCAGCCCGGGACTAACCTACAATGAGCAGTTCTTC. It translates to CASSPGLTYNEQFF.